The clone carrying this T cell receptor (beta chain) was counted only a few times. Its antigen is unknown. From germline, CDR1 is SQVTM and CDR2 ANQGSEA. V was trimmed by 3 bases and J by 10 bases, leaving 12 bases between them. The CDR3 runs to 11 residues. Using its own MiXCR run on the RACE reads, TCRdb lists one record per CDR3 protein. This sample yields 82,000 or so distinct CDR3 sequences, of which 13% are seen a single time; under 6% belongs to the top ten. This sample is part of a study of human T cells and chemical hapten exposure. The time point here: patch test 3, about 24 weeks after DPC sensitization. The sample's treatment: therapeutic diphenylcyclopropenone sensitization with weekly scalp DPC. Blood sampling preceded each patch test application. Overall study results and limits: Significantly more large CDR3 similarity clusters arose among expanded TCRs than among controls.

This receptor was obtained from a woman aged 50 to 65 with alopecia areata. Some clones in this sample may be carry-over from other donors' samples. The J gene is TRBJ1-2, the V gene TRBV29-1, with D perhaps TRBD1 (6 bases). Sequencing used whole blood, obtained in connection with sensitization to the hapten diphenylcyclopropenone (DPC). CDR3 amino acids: CSVENGGHYTF. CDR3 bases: TGCAGCGTTGAGAATGGGGGGCACTACACCTTC.